The clone carrying this T cell receptor (beta chain) appeared a few times. The CDR3 loop spans 14 amino acids. The V gene end was trimmed by 5 bases and the J gene end by 3 bases; junction bases not matched to a gene: 4. The data belong to a study of cytomegalovirus exposure and HLA in healthy donors. The PCR employed 60 Vbeta primers together with 13 Jbeta primers. The table came from immunoSEQ multiplex PCR; TCRdb's copy has only in-frame clones and leaves some out. The table shows 70,000 to 85,000 clones, with roughly 64% occurring only once. The specimen was PBMCs. J is TRBJ2-7 and V is TRBV23-1, with TRBD1 matching 10 bases. TRBV23-1 is assigned to the ORF class and has an uncertain function. The source is a man between 25 and 39 years old in good health and CMV-seropositive. CDR3 nucleotides: TGCGCCAGCAGTTACCGGGACAGGGGCTACGAGCAGTACTTC. As protein: CASSYRDRGYEQYF.